This is a list of T cell receptor beta chains from one sample in a study of blood T cells in healthy people across ages. TCRdb re-derived calls from the 5' RACE reads in MiXCR, one entry per CDR3 protein. This sample has some 890,000 distinct CDR3 sequences, with 29% found just once. The same sample was also used in a study of T cells of mothers and their children.

Sample: blood. All receptors derive from a woman aged 40 to 49 in good health. Each CDR3 is given with its conserved first and last residue.

length: 15
V: TRBV6-1
CDR3: CASSEANLADYGYTF

length: 16
V: TRBV21-1
CDR3: CASSNPDRGLYNEQFF

length: 12
V: TRBV11-2
CDR3: CASSGNSNEQFF

length: 15
V: TRBV24-1
CDR3: CATSDWLGAQETQYF

length: 16
V: TRBV28
CDR3: CASSFPAGQISYEQYF

length: 16
V: TRBV12-3/TRBV12-4
CDR3: CASRRRRTMNTGELFF

length: 14
V: TRBV20-1
CDR3: CNARQGKASYEQYF

length: 16
V: TRBV7-9
CDR3: CASSYPTGRGGETQYF

length: 17
V: TRBV5-1
CDR3: CASSTQQGDPSYNEQFF

length: 13
V: TRBV7-2
CDR3: CAGSSIWGHEQYF

length: 15
V: TRBV5-1
CDR3: CASSWGAGSHYEQYF

length: 15
V: TRBV6-4
CDR3: CASIQGGRGQETQYF

length: 12
V: TRBV29-1
CDR3: CSVSPRQETQYF

length: 15
V: TRBV11-2
CDR3: CASSQTGYRMGELFF

length: 13
V: TRBV7-7
CDR3: CASSLGWANEQFF

length: 12
V: TRBV2
CDR3: CTSSPSSYEQYF

length: 14
V: TRBV7-6
CDR3: CASSPGTPADTQYF

length: 14
V: TRBV12-3/TRBV12-4
CDR3: CASSPQGVWNGYTF

length: 13
V: TRBV3-1
CDR3: CASSFGLADAQYF